Presented here are 20 T cell receptor beta chains from one specimen sequenced in a study of T cell responses to AZD1222 COVID-19 vaccine. Here immunoSEQ multiplex PCR was the method, and the copy in TCRdb shows in-frame clones only, minus some. This sample has about 83,000 clones, with about 83% found just once. The material was peripheral blood, obtained on day 0 of AZD1222 vaccination. These receptor sequences come from an adult in good health.

The chain joins TRBV27 to TRBJ1-5; the D gene is possibly TRBD1 (6 bases). In germline, CDR1 is MNHEY, CDR2 SMNVEV (reference sequence). The CDR3 sequence is 15 residues long. Trimming took off 5 bases at V and 3 bases at J, with 14 bases between the two ends. In DNA, the CDR3 is TGTGCCAGCAGTCTCAAGACAGGACTCAATCAGCCCCAGCATTTT. As protein: CASSLKTGLNQPQHF.

The genes are TRBV30 and TRBJ1-5; the D gene is possibly TRBD1 (6 bases). Germline V lookup: CDR1 GTSNPN, CDR2 SVGIG (reference sequence). Trimming stripped 4 bases from V and 6 bases from J, with 13 bases between. The CDR3 covers 13 residues. The CDR3: CAWTEGGSQPQHF. CDR3 DNA sequence: TGTGCCTGGACTGAAGGGGGGTCTCAGCCCCAGCATTTT.

V gene TRBV5-1 combines with J gene TRBJ2-2, with 7 nucleotides matching TRBD1. This CDR3 region has 17 residues. V lost 4 bases and J lost 5; bases outside the gene matches: 14. The germline CDR1 and CDR2 sequences are SGHRS and YFSETQ. CDR3: CASSEATRTGGTGELFF. The CDR3 nucleotides read TGCGCCAGCAGCGAGGCCACGAGGACAGGCGGGACCGGGGAGCTGTTTTTT.

The V gene is TRBV7-2, the J gene TRBJ2-7; D unclear. Germline CDR1 and CDR2: SGHTA and FQGNSA. Deletions cut 6 bases from V and 7 bases from J, with 16 bases between. The CDR3 length is 13 residues. The CDR3 coding sequence is TGTGCCAGCAGTGGCTTCTCTACTACGGAGCAGTACTTC. Translating it yields CASSGFSTTEQYF.

This sequence joins TRBV9 and TRBJ1-3, with 7 bases identical to TRBD1. CDR3 size: 17 residues. V was clipped by 0 bases and J by 0 bases; unmatched bases: 6. The germline V gene has CDR1 SGDLS and CDR2 YYNGEE. CDR3 in amino acids: CASSVGTGDLSGNTIYF. The CDR3 region has the DNA TGTGCCAGCAGCGTAGGGACAGGCGACCTCTCTGGAAACACCATATATTTT.

The genes are TRBV7-8 and TRBJ1-1; the D gene is possibly TRBD1 (5 bases). The CDR3 loop spans 13 amino acids. V was trimmed by 2 bases and J by 4 bases, leaving 8 bases between them. Germline assignment: CDR1 SGHVS and CDR2 FQNEAQ. CDR3 nucleotide sequence: TGTGCCAGCAGCTTATCAGGGAGCACTGAAGCTTTCTTT. Its translation is CASSLSGSTEAFF.

V is TRBV2 and J is TRBJ2-7; D could derive from TRBD1 or TRBD2 (6 bases each). The CDR3 is 14 amino acids. The ends were cut back, 0 bases at V and 7 bases at J, with 13 bases in the middle. The germline V gene encodes CDR1 SNHLY and CDR2 FYNNEI. CDR3 loop: CASSEAYEGGEQYF. For the CDR3, the DNA is TGTGCCAGCAGTGAAGCTTACGAGGGGGGAGAGCAGTACTTC.

The chain links TRBV5-1 to TRBJ2-2; no definite D call. The CDR3 sequence is 17 residues long. The germline V gene has CDR1 SGHRS and CDR2 YFSETQ. Trimming shortened V by 2 bases and J by 3 bases, and 17 bases separated the two germline ends. The CDR3 DNA sequence: TGCGCCAGCAGCTTCCAGACCCGGGTCCGGGACACCGGGGAGCTGTTTTTT. Translated: CASSFQTRVRDTGELFF.

The CDR3: CASIGSPIKRGTQYF. In nucleotides, the CDR3 is TGTGCCAGCATCGGGAGTCCCATAAAAAGGGGGACCCAGTACTTC. The chain recombines TRBV6-5 with TRBJ2-5; possibly TRBD2 for D (6 bases). The V end was cut by 7 bases, the J end by 7 bases, with 22 bases between. This CDR3 is 15 amino acids long. Germline-derived CDR1 and CDR2 are MNHEY and SVGAGI.

The chain links TRBV7-2 to TRBJ2-5; no firm D call. Germline V gene data show CDR1 as SGHTA and CDR2 as FQGNSA. The CDR3 extends over 13 amino acids. V dropped 2 bases and J dropped 2 bases, with 6 bases sitting between them. DNA for the CDR3: TGTGCCAGCAGCTTATATGGACAAGAGACCCAGTACTTC. Protein: CASSLYGQETQYF.

Points on this clone: A read error may account for a junction end that differs from germline. This chain connects TRBV13 to TRBJ1-3; D call uncertain. Germline-derived CDR1 and CDR2 are PRHDT and FYEKMQ (reference sequence). The CDR3 totals 16 residues. CDR3 sequence: CASSLGSARPGNTIYF. Here the CDR3 DNA reads TGTGCCAGCAGCCTGGGGTCGGCCAGGCCTGGCAACACCATATATTTT.

The count of this clone is one. The V and J genes are TRBV27 and TRBJ2-1; possibly TRBD1 for D (5 bases). CDR1 and CDR2 (germline): MNHEY, SMNVEV (reference sequence). Trimming took off 6 bases at V and 9 bases at J, with 12 bases between the two ends. The CDR3 consists of 12 residues. The CDR3: CASRRQLGEQFF. As DNA, the CDR3 is TGTGCCAGCAGGCGACAGCTTGGTGAGCAGTTCTTC.

The chain recombines TRBV6-5 with TRBJ2-3; no definite D call. The V end was cut by 8 bases, the J end by 1 base, with 10 bases between. The CDR3 totals 13 residues. Germline lookup yields CDR1 MNHEY and CDR2 SVGAGI. Here the CDR3 DNA reads TGTGCCAGCCGACCACGAGGCACAGATACGCAGTATTTT. It codes for CASRPRGTDTQYF.

In its sample, this clone ranks as medium-sized. The chain carries TRBV7-8 and TRBJ1-5; D possibly corresponds to TRBD1 (6 bases). The germline CDR1 and CDR2 sequences are SGHVS and FQNEAQ. CDR3 length: 13 residues. V was shortened by 5 bases and J by 6 bases, with 11 bases between the two germline ends. In DNA, the CDR3 is TGTGCCAGCAGCCGCGGACAGACTCAGCCCCAGCATTTT. Amino acids: CASSRGQTQPQHF.

The genes are TRBV30 and TRBJ1-4; D may be TRBD1 (5 bases). Germline V gene lookup returns CDR1 GTSNPN and CDR2 SVGIG (reference sequence). Trimming left V 3 bases short and J 7 bases short, with 15 bases between. This CDR3 region has 14 residues. The CDR3 spells CAWSRGGVGEKLFF. DNA for the CDR3: TGTGCCTGGAGCAGAGGAGGGGTGGGTGAAAAACTGTTTTTT.

This chain uses TRBV5-1 with TRBJ2-5; the D is unclear. There are 14 residues in the CDR3. Germline CDR1 reads SGHRS; CDR2 reads YFSETQ. Trimming took 0 bases from V and 1 from J, leaving 7 bases between them. DNA for the CDR3: TGCGCCAGCAGCTTGGAATGGGTCCAAGAGACCCAGTACTTC. This sequence encodes CASSLEWVQETQYF.

The rearrangement links TRBV3-1 (or the pseudogene TRBV3-2) to TRBJ2-1; 14 nucleotides line up with TRBD2. With 4 bases clipped from V and 7 bases from J, the junction kept 3 bases outside the gene matches. Germline-derived CDR1 and CDR2 are LGHDT and YNNKEL (reference sequence). CDR3 length: 15 residues. The CDR3 DNA reads TGTGCCAGCAGCCTAGGGACTAGCGGGGGAAATGAGCAGTTCTTC. Translation gives CASSLGTSGGNEQFF.

This chain uses TRBV2 with TRBJ1-1, with a tentative D call TRBD1 (5 bases). The length of the CDR3 is 14 residues. The germline V gene has CDR1 SNHLY and CDR2 FYNNEI. Trimming took off 8 bases at V and 1 base at J, with 14 bases between the two ends. The CDR3 sequence is CASGGLTENTEAFF. In nucleotides, the CDR3 is TGTGCCAGCGGGGGGTTGACAGAGAACACTGAAGCTTTCTTT.

This rearrangement joins TRBV5-1 to TRBJ2-5, with 8 bases aligning to TRBD1. The length of the CDR3 is 15 residues. After removal of 0 bases from V and 5 bases from J, the junction contained 6 bases not matched to a gene. Looked up from germline, CDR1 is SGHRS and CDR2 is YFSETQ. For the CDR3, the DNA is TGCGCCAGCAGCTTGGGATTCAGGGGGCAGGAGACCCAGTACTTC. This encodes CASSLGFRGQETQYF.

This clone was found once. This rearrangement joins TRBV7-2 to TRBJ1-1, with a tentative D call TRBD1 (5 bases). The CDR3 spans 17 residues. Germline V CDR1 and CDR2: SGHTA, FQGNSA. Trimming removed 1 base at V and 4 bases at J, with 19 bases between. The CDR3 DNA is TGTGCCAGCAGCTTAGGTGGTGTGGCCGGGAGGGGCACTGAAGCTTTCTTT. Protein sequence: CASSLGGVAGRGTEAFF. The full variable domain, its missing parts supplied by reference TRBV7-2 and TRBJ1-1, is GAGVSQSPSNKVTEKGKDVELRCDPISGHTALYWYRQSLGQGLEFLIYFQGNSAPDKSGLPSDRFSAERTGGSVSTLTIQRTQQEDSAVYLCASSLGGVAGRGTEAFFGQGTRLTVV.